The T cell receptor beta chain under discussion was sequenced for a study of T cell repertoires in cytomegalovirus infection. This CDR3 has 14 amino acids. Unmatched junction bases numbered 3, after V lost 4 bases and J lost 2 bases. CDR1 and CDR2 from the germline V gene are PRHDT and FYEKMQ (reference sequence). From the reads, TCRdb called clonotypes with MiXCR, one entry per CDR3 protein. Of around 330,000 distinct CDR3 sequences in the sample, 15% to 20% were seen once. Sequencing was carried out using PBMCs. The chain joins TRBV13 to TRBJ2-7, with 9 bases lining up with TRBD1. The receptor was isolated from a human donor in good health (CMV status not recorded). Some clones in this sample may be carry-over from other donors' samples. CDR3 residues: CASSYRDRAYEQYF. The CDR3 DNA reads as TGTGCCAGCAGCTACCGGGACAGGGCCTACGAGCAGTACTTC.